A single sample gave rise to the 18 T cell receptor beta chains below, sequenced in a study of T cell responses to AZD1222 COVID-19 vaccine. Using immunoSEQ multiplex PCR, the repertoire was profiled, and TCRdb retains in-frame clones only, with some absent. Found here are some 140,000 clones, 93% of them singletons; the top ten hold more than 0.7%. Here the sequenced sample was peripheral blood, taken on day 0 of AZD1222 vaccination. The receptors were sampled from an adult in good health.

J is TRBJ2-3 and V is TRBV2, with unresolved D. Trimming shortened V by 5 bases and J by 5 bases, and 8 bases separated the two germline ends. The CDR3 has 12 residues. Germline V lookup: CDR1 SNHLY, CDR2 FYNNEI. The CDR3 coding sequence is TGTGCCAGCAGTACCGGTGGAGATACGCAGTATTTT. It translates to CASSTGGDTQYF.

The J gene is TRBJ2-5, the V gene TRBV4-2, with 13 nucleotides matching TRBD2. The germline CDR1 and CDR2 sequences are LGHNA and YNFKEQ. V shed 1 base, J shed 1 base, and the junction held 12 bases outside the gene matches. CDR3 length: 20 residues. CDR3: CASSQGAPGLAGFSQETQYF. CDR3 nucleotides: TGTGCCAGCAGCCAAGGGGCACCGGGACTAGCGGGGTTCAGCCAAGAGACCCAGTACTTC.

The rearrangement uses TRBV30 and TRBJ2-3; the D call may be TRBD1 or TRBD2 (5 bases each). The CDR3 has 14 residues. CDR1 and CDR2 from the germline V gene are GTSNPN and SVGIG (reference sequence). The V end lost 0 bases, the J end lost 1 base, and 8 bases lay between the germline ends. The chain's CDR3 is CAWSVVGGTDTQYF. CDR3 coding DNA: TGTGCCTGGAGTGTGGTGGGGGGCACAGATACGCAGTATTTT. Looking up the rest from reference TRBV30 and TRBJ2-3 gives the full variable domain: SQTIHQWPATLVQPVGSPLSLECTVEGTSNPNLYWYRQAAGRGLQLLFYSVGIGQISSEVPQNLSASRPQDRQFILSSKKLLLSDSGFYLCAWSVVGGTDTQYFGPGTRLTVL.

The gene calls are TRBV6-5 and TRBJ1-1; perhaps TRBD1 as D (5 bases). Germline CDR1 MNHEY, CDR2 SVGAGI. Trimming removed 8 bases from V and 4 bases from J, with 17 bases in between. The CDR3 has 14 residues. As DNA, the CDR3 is TGTGCCAGCCCCCCTTTCGAGGGGACCACTGAAGCTTTCTTT. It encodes CASPPFEGTTEAFF.

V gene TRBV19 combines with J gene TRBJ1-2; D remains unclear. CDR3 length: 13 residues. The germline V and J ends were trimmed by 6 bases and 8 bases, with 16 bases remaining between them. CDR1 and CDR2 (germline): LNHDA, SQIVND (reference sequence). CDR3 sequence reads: CASSREWAQGYTF. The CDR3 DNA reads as TGTGCCAGTAGCCGGGAGTGGGCTCAAGGCTACACCTTC.

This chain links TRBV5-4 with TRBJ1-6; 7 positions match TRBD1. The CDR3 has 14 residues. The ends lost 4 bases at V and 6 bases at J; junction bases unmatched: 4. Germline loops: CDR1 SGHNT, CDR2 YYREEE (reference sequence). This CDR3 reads CASSEQGFNSPLHF. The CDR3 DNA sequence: TGTGCCAGCAGCGAACAGGGGTTTAATTCACCCCTCCACTTT.

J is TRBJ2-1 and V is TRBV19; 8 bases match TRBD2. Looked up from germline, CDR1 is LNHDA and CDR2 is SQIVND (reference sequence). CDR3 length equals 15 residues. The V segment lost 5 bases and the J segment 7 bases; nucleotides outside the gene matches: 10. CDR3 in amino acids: CASSLNSGGGNEQFF. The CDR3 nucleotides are TGTGCCAGTAGTTTGAACAGCGGGGGAGGAAATGAGCAGTTCTTC.

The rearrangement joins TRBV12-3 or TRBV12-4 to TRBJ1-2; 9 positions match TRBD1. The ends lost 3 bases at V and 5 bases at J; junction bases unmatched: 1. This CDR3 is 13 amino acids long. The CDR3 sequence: CASSLGQGYGYTF. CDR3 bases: TGTGCCAGCAGTTTGGGACAGGGATATGGCTACACCTTC.

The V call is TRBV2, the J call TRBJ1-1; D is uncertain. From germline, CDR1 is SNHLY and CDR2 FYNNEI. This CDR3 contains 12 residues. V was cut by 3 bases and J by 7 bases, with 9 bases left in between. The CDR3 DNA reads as TGTGCCAGCAGTGAGTTTGGCTTTGAAGCTTTCTTT. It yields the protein CASSEFGFEAFF.

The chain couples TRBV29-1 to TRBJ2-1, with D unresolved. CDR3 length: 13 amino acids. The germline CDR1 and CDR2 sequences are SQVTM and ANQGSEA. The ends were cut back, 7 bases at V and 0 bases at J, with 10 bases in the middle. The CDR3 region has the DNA TGCAGCGCCTGGGTACGCTCCTACAATGAGCAGTTCTTC. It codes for CSAWVRSYNEQFF.

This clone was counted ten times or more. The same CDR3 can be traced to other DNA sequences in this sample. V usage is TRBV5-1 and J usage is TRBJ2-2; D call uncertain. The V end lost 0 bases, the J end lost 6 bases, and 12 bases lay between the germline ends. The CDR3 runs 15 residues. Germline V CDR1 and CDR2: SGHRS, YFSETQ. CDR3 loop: CASSLGAPAAGELFF. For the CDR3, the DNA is TGCGCCAGCAGCTTGGGTGCCCCGGCGGCCGGGGAGCTGTTTTTT.

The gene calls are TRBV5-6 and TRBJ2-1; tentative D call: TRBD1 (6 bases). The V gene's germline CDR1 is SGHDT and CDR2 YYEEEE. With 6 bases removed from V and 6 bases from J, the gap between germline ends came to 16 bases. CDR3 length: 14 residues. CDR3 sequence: CASTGTRQANEQFF. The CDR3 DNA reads TGTGCCAGCACCGGGACAAGACAAGCCAATGAGCAGTTCTTC.

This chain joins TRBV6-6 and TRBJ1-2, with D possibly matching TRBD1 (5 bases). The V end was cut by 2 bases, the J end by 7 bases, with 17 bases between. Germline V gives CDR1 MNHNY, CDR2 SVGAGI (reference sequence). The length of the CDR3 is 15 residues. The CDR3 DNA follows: TGTGCCAGCAGTTACGGTAGTCAGGGCAAGGGTGGCTACACCTTC. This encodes CASSYGSQGKGGYTF.

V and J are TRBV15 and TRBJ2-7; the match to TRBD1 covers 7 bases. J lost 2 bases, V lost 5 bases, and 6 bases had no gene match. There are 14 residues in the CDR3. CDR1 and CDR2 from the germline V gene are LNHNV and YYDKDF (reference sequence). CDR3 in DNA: TGTGCCACCAGCCTTTGGACAGGTACCTACGAGCAGTACTTC. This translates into CATSLWTGTYEQYF.

The CDR3 protein is CASSGDRGRRNQPQHF. CDR3 in DNA: TGTGCCAGCAGTGGGGACAGGGGAAGGCGCAATCAGCCCCAGCATTTT. V is TRBV2 and J is TRBJ1-5, with TRBD1 identical over 10 bases. Germline-derived CDR1 and CDR2 are SNHLY and FYNNEI. J lost 2 bases, V lost 4 bases, and 5 bases had no gene match. CDR3 length: 16 residues.

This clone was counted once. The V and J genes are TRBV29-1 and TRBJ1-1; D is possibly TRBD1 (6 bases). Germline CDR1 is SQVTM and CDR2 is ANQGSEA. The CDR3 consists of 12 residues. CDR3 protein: CKSQEGDTEAFF. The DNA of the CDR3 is TGCAAAAGCCAAGAGGGGGACACTGAAGCTTTCTTT.

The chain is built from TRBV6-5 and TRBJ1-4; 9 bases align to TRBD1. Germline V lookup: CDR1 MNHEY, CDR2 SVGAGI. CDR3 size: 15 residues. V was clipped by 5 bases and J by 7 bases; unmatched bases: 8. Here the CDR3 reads CASSRSGTGTEKLFF. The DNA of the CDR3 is TGTGCCAGCAGTAGGTCCGGGACAGGGACTGAAAAACTGTTTTTT.

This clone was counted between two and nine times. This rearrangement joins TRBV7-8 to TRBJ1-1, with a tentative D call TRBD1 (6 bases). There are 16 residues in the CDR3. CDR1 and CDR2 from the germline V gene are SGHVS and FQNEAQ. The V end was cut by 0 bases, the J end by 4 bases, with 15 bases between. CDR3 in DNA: TGTGCCAGCAGCTTAGCGCCCAGGGGACGCGGCACTGAAGCTTTCTTT. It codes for CASSLAPRGRGTEAFF.